This TCR beta chain was sequenced during a study of beta chain features in type 1 diabetes. The authors reverse transcribed all of the isolated RNA, so sequencing captured expressed TCRB transcripts. TCRdb's table, derived via immunoSEQ multiplex PCR, lists solely in-frame clones and lacks some. This table has more than 350,000 clones, about an eighth appearing once. The study, taken as a whole, reports: Fewer junction insertions and more nucleotide deletions appeared in type 1 diabetes patients. There was a moderate but significant shortening of TCRB CDR3s in all four CD4+ subsets of Type 1 diabetes patients.

Donors underwent one heparinised blood draw, about 110 mL on average. The CDR3 has 14 amino acids. Germline V gives CDR1 SGDLS, CDR2 YYNGEE. Trimming removed 3 bases from V and 4 bases from J, with 13 bases in between. With respect to this clone: Its antigen is not known.

The chain links TRBV9 to TRBJ2-5, with D perhaps given as TRBD1 or TRBD2 (5 bases each). The specimen was naive CD4+ T cells from blood. This sequence was found in a woman between 18 and 29 years old in good health. This chain's CDR3 is CASSASPGTETQYF. The CDR3 nucleotides read TGTGCCAGCAGCGCCTCCCCCGGGACAGAGACCCAGTACTTC.